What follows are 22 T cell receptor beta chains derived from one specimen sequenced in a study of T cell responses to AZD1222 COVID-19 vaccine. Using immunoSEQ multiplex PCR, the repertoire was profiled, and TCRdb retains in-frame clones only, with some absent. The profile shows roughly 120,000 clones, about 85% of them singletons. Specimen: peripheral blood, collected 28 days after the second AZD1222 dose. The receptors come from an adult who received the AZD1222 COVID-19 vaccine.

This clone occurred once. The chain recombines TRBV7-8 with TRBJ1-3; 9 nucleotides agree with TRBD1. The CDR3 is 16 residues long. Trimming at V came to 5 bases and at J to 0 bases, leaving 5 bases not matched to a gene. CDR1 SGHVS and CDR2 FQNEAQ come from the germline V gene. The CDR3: CASSRRTGDSGNTIYF. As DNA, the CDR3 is TGTGCCAGCAGCCGGCGGACAGGGGACTCTGGAAACACCATATATTTT.

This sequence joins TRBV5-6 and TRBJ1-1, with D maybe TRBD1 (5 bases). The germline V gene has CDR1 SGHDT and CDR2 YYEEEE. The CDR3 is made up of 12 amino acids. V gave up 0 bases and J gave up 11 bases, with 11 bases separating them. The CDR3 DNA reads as TGTGCCAGCAGCTTGGGGGGGAATGGGGCTTTCTTT. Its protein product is CASSLGGNGAFF.

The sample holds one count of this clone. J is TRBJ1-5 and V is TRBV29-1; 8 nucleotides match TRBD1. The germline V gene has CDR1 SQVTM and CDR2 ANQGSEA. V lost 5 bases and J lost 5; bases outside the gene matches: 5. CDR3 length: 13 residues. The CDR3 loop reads CSVRQGAHQPQHF. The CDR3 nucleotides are TGCAGCGTTCGGCAGGGGGCTCATCAGCCCCAGCATTTT.

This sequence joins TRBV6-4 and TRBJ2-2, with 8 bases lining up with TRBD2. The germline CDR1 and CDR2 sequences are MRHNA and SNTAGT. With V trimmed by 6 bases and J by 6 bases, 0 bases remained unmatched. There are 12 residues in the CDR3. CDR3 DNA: TGTGCCAGCAGGACTAGCGCCGGGGAGCTGTTTTTT. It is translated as CASRTSAGELFF.

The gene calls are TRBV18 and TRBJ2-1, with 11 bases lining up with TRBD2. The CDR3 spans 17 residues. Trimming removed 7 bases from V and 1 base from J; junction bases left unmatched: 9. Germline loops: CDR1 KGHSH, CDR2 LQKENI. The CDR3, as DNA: TGTGCCAGCTGTTACCTTAGCGGGGGGGCGTCCTACAATGAGCAGTTCTTC. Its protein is CASCYLSGGASYNEQFF.

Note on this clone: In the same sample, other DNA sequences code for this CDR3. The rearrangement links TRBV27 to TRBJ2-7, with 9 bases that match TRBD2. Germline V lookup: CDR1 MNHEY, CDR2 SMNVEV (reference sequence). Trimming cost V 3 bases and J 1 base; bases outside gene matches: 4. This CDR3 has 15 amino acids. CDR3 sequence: CASSLGGGASYEQYF. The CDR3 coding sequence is TGTGCCAGCAGTTTGGGCGGGGGGGCATCCTACGAGCAGTACTTC.

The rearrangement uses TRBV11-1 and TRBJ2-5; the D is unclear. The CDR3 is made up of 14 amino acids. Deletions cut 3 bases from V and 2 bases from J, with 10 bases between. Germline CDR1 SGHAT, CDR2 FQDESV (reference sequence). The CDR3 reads CASSFRADQETQYF. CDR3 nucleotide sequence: TGTGCCAGCAGCTTCCGGGCAGATCAAGAGACCCAGTACTTC.

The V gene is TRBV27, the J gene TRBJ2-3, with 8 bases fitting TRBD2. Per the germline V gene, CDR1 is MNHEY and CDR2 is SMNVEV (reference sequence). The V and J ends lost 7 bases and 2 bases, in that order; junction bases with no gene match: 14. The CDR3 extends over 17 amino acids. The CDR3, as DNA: TGTGCCAGCAACCCCCGTAAGCGGGGGCCGAACACAGATACGCAGTATTTT. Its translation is CASNPRKRGPNTDTQYF.

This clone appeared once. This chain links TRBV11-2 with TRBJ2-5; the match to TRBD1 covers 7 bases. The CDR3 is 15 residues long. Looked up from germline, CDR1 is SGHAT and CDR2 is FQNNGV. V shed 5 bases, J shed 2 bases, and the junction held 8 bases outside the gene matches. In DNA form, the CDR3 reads TGTGCCAGCAGCCCCGGACAGGACCTTCAAGAGACCCAGTACTTC. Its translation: CASSPGQDLQETQYF.

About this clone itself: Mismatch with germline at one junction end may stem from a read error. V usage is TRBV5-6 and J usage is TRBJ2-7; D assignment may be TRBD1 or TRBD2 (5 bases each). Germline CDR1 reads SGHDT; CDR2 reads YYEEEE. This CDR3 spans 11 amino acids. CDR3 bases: TGTGCCAGCAGCTTGAGTGGGGGAAAAGTTTTC. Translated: CASSLSGGKVF.

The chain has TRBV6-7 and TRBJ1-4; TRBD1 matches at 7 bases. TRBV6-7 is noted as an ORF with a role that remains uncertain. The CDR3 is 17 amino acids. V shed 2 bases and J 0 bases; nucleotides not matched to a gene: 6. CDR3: CASSYRDRSATNEKLFF. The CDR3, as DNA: TGTGCCAGCAGTTACCGGGACAGATCTGCAACTAATGAAAAACTGTTTTTT.

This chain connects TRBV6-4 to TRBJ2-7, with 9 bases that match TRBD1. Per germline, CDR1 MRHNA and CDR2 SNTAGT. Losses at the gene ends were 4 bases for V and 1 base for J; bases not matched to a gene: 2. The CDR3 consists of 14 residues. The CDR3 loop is CASSAGTGSYEQYF. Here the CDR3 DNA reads TGTGCCAGCAGTGCCGGGACAGGGTCCTACGAGCAGTACTTC.

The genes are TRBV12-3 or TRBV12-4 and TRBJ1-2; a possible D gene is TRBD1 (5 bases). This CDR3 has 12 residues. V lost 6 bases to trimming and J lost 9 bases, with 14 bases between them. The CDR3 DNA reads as TGTGCCAGCAGCCAAGACAGCCTTAGCTACACCTTC. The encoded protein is CASSQDSLSYTF.

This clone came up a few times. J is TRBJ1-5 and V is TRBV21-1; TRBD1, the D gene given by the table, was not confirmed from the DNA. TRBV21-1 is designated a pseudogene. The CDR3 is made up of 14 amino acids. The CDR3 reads CASPRRYSNQPQHF. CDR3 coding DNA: TGTGCCAGCCCTCGCAGATATAGCAATCAGCCCCAGCATTTT.

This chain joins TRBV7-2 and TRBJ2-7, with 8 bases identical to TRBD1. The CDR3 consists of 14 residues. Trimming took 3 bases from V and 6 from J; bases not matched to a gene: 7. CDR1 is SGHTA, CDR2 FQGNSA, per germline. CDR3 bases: TGTGCCAGCAGCTTCTCCCCAGGGGGCGGCGAGCAGTACTTC. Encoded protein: CASSFSPGGGEQYF.

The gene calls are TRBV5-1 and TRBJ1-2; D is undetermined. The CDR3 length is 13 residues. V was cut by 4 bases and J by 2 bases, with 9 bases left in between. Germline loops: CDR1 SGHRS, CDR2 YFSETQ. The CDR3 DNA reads TGCGCCAGCAGCCTGGAGGACAACTATGGCTACACCTTC. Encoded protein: CASSLEDNYGYTF. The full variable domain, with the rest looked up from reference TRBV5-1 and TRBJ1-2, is KAGVTQTPRYLIKTRGQQVTLSCSPISGHRSVSWYQQTPGQGLQFLFEYFSETQRNKGNFPGRFSGRQFSNSRSEMNVSTLELGDSALYLCASSLEDNYGYTFGSGTRLTVV.

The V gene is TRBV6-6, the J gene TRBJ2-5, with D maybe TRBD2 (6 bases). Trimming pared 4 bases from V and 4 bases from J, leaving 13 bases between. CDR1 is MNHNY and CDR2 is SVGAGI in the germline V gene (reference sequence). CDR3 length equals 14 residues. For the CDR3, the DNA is TGTGCCAGCAGTTCGGCTAGCGTTCGAGAGACCCAGTACTTC. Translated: CASSSASVRETQYF.

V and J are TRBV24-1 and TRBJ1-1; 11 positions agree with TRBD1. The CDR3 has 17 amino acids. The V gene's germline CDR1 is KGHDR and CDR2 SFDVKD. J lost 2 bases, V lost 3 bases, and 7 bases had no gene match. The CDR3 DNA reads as TGTGCCACCAGTGATGGAGGGACAGGGGGATTTAACACTGAAGCTTTCTTT. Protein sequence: CATSDGGTGGFNTEAFF.

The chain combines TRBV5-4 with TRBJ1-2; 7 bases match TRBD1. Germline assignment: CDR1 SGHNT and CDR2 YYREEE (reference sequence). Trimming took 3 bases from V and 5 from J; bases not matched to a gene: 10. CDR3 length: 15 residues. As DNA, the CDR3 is TGTGCCAGCAGCTATTCCGGGACAGCGACTTATGGCTACACCTTC. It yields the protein CASSYSGTATYGYTF.

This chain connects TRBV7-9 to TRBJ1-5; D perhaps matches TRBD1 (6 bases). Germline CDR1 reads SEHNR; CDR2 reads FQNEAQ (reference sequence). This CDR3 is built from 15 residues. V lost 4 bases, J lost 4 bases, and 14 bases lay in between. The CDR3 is CASSSQQGGNQPQHF. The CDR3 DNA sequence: TGTGCCAGCAGCTCCCAACAGGGAGGGAATCAGCCCCAGCATTTT.

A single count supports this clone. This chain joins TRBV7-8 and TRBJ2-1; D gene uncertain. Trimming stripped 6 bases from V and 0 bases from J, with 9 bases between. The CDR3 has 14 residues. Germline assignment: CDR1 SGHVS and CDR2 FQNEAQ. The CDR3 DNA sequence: TGTGCCAGCAGAGGGTCGTCCTCCTACAATGAGCAGTTCTTC. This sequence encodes CASRGSSSYNEQFF.

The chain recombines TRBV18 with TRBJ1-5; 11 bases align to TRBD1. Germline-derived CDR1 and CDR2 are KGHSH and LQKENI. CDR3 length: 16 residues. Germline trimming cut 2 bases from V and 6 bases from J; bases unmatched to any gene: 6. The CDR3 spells CASSPSGTGGGQPQHF. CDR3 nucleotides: TGTGCCAGCTCACCATCCGGGACAGGGGGTGGTCAGCCCCAGCATTTT.